The 2 T cell receptor beta chains below were found in one sample sequenced in a study of T cells after posttransplantation cyclophosphamide (dated by TCRdb to about 2016). The control cohort consisted of 11 patients who had myeloablative marrow transplants with methotrexate plus a calcineurin inhibitor and who were sampled 1 year after transplant. The library was prepared using the immunoSEQ multiplex PCR assay. TCRdb mirrors the immuneACCESS table, restricted to in-frame sequences. Some clones are absent from its copies; in checked studies, under half trace to an unresolved V gene, and the reason for the others is unknown. Here the sample has about 15,000 clones; approximately 80% occur a single time. The ten largest clones add up to approximately 2.9% of the sample. Source: PBMCs, taken around 64 weeks after allogeneic stem cell transplant with calcineurin inhibitor and methotrexate. Receptor source: a young adult male patient who received an allogeneic stem cell transplant from an unrelated donor, was CMV-positive, and had acute and chronic GVHD. Some T cells may be donor cells from the graft after a transplant.

The rearrangement joins TRBV5-6 to TRBJ1-2, with a possible D match to TRBD1 (5 bases). The germline gives CDR1 SGHDT, CDR2 YYEEEE. There are 16 residues in the CDR3. V shed 1 base and J shed 4 bases, with 17 bases lying between them. CDR3 bases: TGTGCCAGCAGCTTGTTCTCGGGGGTCACGGTCTATGGCTACACCTTC. Translation: CASSLFSGVTVYGYTF.

The V gene is TRBV4-2, the J gene TRBJ1-1; 9 positions agree with TRBD1. V was pared by 1 base and J by 0 bases, with 6 bases of the junction left unmatched. Germline V gives CDR1 LGHNA, CDR2 YNFKEQ. This CDR3 has 17 residues. The CDR3 nucleotides are TGTGCCAGCAGCCAAGCTACAGGGGGCAACATGAACACTGAAGCTTTCTTT. Translation gives CASSQATGGNMNTEAFF.